The table lists the clone carrying this TCR beta chain with many counts. Its specificity is not known. The study's library attached unique molecular identifiers to single cDNA molecules. TCRdb fed the RACE reads into MiXCR, producing one record per CDR3 protein. The sample records approximately 79,000 distinct CDR3 sequences, 8.5% to 9% being singletons. This record comes from a study of human T cells and chemical hapten exposure. Study-level results: There was no change with DPC sensitization in TCRs above 1 in 1000 frequency.

Time point described: pre-sensitization, week 0. Indicated treatment: therapeutic diphenylcyclopropenone sensitization with weekly scalp DPC. Blood draws came before every patch-test application. The CDR3 is 15 amino acids. V shed 6 bases, J shed 0 bases, and the junction held 4 bases outside the gene matches. The germline gives CDR1 SGHTA, CDR2 FQGNSA. The source was whole blood, collected in connection with sensitization to the hapten diphenylcyclopropenone (DPC). This rearrangement joins TRBV7-2 to TRBJ2-3; 9 positions agree with TRBD2. The sequence was obtained from a middle-aged man with alopecia areata. Some clones in this sample may be carry-over from other donors' samples. Here the CDR3 reads CASSSLAGSTDTQYF. CDR3 coding DNA: TGTGCCAGCAGTTCTCTAGCGGGAAGCACAGATACGCAGTATTTT. Combining the CDR3 with reference TRBV7-2 and TRBJ2-3 gives the whole variable domain GAGVSQSPSNKVTEKGKDVELRCDPISGHTALYWYRQSLGQGLEFLIYFQGNSAPDKSGLPSDRFSAERTGGSVSTLTIQRTQQEDSAVYLCASSSLAGSTDTQYFGPGTRLTVL.